This TCR beta chain appears in the sequencing data of a study of shared clonotypes between healthy human individuals. General observations from the study: Naive subsets usually exceeded memory subsets in estimated richness. An expected dependence of interdonor clonotype sharing on sequencing depth was noted.

As concerns this clone: Its antigen is not known.

The CD4+ fraction was divided into a CD45RA+ naive subset and a CD45RA-negative memory subset. Per the germline V gene, CDR1 is SGHDT and CDR2 is YYEEEE. The germline V and J ends were trimmed by 3 bases and 8 bases, with 20 bases remaining between them. The CDR3 length is 15 residues. The assay was immunoSEQ multiplex PCR, and TCRdb's table has in-frame clones only and misses some. Among about 2.4 million clones listed, around 94% were seen once. Material for sequencing was naive CD4+ T cells sorted from blood. Described subset: CD45RA+ positively selected. The clonotype comes from a man aged 18 to 30 in good health. The chain carries TRBV5-6 and TRBJ1-2; D may be TRBD1 (6 bases). The CDR3, as DNA: TGTGCCAGCAGCTGGGGGCAGACGCCTCTCCGCGGCTACACCTTC. This codes for CASSWGQTPLRGYTF.